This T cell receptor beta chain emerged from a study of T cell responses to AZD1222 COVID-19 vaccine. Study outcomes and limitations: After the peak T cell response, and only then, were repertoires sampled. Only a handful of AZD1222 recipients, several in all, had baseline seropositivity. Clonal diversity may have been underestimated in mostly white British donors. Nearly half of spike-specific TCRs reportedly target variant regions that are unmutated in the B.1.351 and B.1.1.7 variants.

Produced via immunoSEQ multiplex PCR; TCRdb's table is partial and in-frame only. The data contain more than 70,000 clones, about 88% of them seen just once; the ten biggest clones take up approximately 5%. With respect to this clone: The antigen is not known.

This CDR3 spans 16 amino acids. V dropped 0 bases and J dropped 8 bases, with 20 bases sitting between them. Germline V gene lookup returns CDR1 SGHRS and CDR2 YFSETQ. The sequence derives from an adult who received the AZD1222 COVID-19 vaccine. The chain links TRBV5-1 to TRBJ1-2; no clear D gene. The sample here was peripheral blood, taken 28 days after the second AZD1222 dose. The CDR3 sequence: CASSLEPNRNYGGYTF. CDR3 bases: TGCGCCAGCAGCTTGGAGCCAAACCGTAACTATGGCGGCTACACCTTC.